This is a list of T cell receptor beta chains from one sample in a study of early T cells in non-severe SARS-CoV-2 infection. TCRdb re-analysed the 5' RACE reads in MiXCR, keeping a single row per CDR3 protein. Altogether 30,000 to 40,000 distinct CDR3 sequences are present, roughly 6.8% being singletons, with the ten largest covering 20% to 25%. Sequences were derived from whole blood, sampled at baseline. The origin of the receptors is an adult who was a healthcare worker with PCR-confirmed SARS-CoV-2 infection or an uninfected control (not recorded which). Each CDR3 is given with its conserved first and last residue.

v_call: TRBV7-8; j_call: TRBJ2-2; cdr3_aa: CASSSFRDAGELFF
v_call: TRBV5-6; j_call: TRBJ1-6; cdr3_aa: CASSLDGGGSPLHF
v_call: TRBV18; j_call: TRBJ2-5; cdr3_aa: CASSPGQGGETQYF
v_call: TRBV7-9; j_call: TRBJ2-7; cdr3_aa: CASSRDQKLHEQYF
v_call: TRBV9; j_call: TRBJ2-1; cdr3_aa: CASSVGVLGEQFF
v_call: TRBV5-4; j_call: TRBJ1-1; cdr3_aa: CASSLKVGGVEAFF
v_call: TRBV20-1; j_call: TRBJ2-3; cdr3_aa: CSARGGGDTQYF
v_call: TRBV4-2; j_call: TRBJ2-7; cdr3_aa: CASSQSKGLEQYF
v_call: TRBV9; j_call: TRBJ2-1; cdr3_aa: CASSVGVTGRLSYNEQFF
v_call: TRBV5-1; j_call: TRBJ2-3; cdr3_aa: CASSLDGTSRDTQYF
v_call: TRBV20-1; j_call: TRBJ2-7; cdr3_aa: CSRASGTYEQYF
v_call: TRBV20-1; j_call: TRBJ2-7; cdr3_aa: CSATGTYEQYF
v_call: TRBV25-1; j_call: TRBJ2-5; cdr3_aa: CASSDYTGTGTETQYF
v_call: TRBV13; j_call: TRBJ1-2; cdr3_aa: CASSLGQGYGYTF
v_call: TRBV6-1; j_call: TRBJ2-3; cdr3_aa: CATKREVGTDTQYF
v_call: TRBV28; j_call: TRBJ1-4; cdr3_aa: CASSSKAEKLFF
v_call: TRBV6-2/TRBV6-3; j_call: TRBJ2-2; cdr3_aa: CASSNGGSPNTGELFF
v_call: TRBV28; j_call: TRBJ2-1; cdr3_aa: CASSFRAGTGGTSLYNEQFF
v_call: TRBV20-1; j_call: TRBJ2-5; cdr3_aa: CSASFPSGGGLTQYF
v_call: TRBV28; j_call: TRBJ1-5; cdr3_aa: CASSLGRLRYGQPQHF
v_call: TRBV11-2; j_call: TRBJ1-6; cdr3_aa: CASSLAGPLHF
v_call: TRBV12-3/TRBV12-4; j_call: TRBJ1-5; cdr3_aa: CASSPQQNQPQHF
v_call: TRBV5-1; j_call: TRBJ2-3; cdr3_aa: CASSLNGWGSDTQYF
v_call: TRBV28; j_call: TRBJ1-5; cdr3_aa: CASSPDGDNQPQHF
v_call: TRBV10-2; j_call: TRBJ2-5; cdr3_aa: CASRQETQYF
v_call: TRBV3-1; j_call: TRBJ1-3; cdr3_aa: CASSQGNTIYF
v_call: TRBV7-2; j_call: TRBJ2-7; cdr3_aa: CASSILAGASYEQYF
v_call: TRBV4-3; j_call: TRBJ1-3; cdr3_aa: CASSRTVLSGNTIYF
v_call: TRBV12-3/TRBV12-4; j_call: TRBJ2-1; cdr3_aa: CASSARYNEQFF
v_call: TRBV6-1; j_call: TRBJ1-2; cdr3_aa: CASQTGKGYGYTF
v_call: TRBV7-9; j_call: TRBJ2-2; cdr3_aa: CASSLEGANTGELFF
v_call: TRBV18; j_call: TRBJ2-5; cdr3_aa: CASSQGETQYF
v_call: TRBV20-1; j_call: TRBJ1-3; cdr3_aa: CSAKQGVGNTIYF
v_call: TRBV29-1; j_call: TRBJ1-5; cdr3_aa: CSVAGTANQPQHF